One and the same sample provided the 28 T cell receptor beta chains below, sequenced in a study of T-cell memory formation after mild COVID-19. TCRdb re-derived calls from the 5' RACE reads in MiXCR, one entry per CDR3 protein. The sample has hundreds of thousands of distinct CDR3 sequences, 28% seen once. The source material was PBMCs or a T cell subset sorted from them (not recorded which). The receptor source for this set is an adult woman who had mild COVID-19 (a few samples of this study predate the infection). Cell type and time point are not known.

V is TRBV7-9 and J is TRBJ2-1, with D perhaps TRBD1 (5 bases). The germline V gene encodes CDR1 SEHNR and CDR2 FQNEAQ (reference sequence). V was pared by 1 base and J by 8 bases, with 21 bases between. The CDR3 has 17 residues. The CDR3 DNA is TGTGCCAGCAGCTTAGAATCGCGTTCTCACAGGATCGATGAGCAGTTCTTC. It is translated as CASSLESRSHRIDEQFF.

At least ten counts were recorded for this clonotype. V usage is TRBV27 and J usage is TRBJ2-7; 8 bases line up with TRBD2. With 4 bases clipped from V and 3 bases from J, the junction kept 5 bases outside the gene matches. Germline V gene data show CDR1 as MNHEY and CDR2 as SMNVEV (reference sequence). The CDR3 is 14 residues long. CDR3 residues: CASSSTSEGYEQYF. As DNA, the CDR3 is TGTGCCAGCAGTTCGACTAGCGAGGGCTACGAGCAGTACTTC.

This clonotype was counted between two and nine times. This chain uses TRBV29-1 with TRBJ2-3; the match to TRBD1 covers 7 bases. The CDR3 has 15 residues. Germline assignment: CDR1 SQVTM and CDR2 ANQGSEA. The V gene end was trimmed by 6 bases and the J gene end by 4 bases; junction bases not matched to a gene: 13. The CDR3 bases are TGCAGCGTGGATGAACAGGGGCTCTCGGCAGATACGCAGTATTTT. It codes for CSVDEQGLSADTQYF.

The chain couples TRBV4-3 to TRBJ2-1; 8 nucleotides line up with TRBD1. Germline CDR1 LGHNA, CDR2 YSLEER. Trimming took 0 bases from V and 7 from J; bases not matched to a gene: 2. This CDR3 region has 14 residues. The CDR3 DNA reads TGCGCCAGCAGCCAAGACACAGGGGGAAATGAGCAGTTCTTC. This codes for CASSQDTGGNEQFF.

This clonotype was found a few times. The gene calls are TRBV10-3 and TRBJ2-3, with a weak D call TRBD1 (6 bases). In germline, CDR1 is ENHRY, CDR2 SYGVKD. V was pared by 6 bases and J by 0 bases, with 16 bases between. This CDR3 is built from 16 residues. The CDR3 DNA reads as TGTGCCATCAGCGAAGGGGGAAAGACTAGCACAGATACGCAGTATTTT. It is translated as CAISEGGKTSTDTQYF.

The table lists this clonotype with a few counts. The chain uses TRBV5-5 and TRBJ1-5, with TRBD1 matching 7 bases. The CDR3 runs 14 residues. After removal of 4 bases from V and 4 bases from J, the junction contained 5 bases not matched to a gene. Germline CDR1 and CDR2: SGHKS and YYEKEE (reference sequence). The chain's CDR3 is CASSIDRANQPQHF. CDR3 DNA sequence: TGTGCCAGCAGCATCGACAGGGCGAATCAGCCCCAGCATTTT.

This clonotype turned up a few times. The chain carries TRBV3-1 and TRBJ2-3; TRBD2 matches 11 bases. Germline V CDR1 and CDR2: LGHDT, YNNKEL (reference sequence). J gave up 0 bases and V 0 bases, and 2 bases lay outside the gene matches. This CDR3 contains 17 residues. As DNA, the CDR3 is TGTGCCAGCAGCCAAGATTCTAGCGGGGGGAGCACAGATACGCAGTATTTT. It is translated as CASSQDSSGGSTDTQYF.

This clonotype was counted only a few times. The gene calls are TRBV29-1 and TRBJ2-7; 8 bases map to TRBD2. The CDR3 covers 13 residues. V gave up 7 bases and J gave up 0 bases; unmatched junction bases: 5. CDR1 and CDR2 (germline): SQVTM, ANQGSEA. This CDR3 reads CSGKSGSSYEQYF. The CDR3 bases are TGCAGCGGGAAGAGCGGGAGCTCCTACGAGCAGTACTTC.

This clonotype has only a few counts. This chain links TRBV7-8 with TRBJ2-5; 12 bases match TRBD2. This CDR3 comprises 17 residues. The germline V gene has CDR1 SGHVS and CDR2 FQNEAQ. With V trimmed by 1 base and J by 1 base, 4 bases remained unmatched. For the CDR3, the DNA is TGTGCCAGCAGCTTAGAGGGACTAGCGGGCCCCCAAGAGACCCAGTACTTC. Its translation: CASSLEGLAGPQETQYF.

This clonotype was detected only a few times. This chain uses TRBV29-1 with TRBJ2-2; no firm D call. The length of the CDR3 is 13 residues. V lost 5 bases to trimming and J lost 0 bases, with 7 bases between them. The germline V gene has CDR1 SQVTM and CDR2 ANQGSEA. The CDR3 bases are TGCAGCGTTCGCATCCCGAACACCGGGGAGCTGTTTTTT. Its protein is CSVRIPNTGELFF.

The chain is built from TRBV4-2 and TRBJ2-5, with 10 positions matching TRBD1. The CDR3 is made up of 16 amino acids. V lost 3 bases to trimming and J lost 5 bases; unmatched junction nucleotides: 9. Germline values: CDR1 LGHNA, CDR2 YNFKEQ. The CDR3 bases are TGTGCCAGCAGCCAGTCTGGGGGACAGGGGAGGGAGACCCAGTACTTC. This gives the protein CASSQSGGQGRETQYF.

The CDR3 bases are TGTGCCAGTCAGACAGGGGACGTTGGTGAAGCTTTCTTT. Its protein is CASQTGDVGEAFF. This chain uses TRBV6-5 with TRBJ1-1; 8 positions match TRBD1. CDR3 length equals 13 residues. V dropped 9 bases and J dropped 7; count of bases not matched to a gene: 10. The germline gives CDR1 MNHEY, CDR2 SVGAGI.

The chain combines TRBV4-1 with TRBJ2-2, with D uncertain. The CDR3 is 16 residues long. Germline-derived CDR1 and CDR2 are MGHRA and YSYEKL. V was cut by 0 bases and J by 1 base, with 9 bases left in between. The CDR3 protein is CASSQEEFRNTGELFF. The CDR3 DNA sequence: TGCGCCAGCAGCCAAGAAGAGTTCCGGAACACCGGGGAGCTGTTTTTT.

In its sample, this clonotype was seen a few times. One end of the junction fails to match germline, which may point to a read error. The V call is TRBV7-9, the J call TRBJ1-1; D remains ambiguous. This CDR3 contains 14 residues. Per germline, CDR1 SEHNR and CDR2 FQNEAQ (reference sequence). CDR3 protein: CASTLDLVGAEAFF. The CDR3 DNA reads TGTGCCAGCACCTTAGATCTCGTTGGCGCTGAAGCTTTCTTT.

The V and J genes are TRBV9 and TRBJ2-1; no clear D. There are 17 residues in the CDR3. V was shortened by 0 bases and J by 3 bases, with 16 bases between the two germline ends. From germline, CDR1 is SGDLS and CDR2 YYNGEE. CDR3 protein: CASSVEIDGPDYNEQFF. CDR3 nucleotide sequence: TGTGCCAGCAGCGTAGAGATAGATGGTCCAGACTACAATGAGCAGTTCTTC. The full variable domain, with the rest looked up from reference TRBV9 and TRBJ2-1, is DSGVTQTPKHLITATGQRVTLRCSPRSGDLSVYWYQQSLDQGLQFLIQYYNGEERAKGNILERFSAQQFPDLHSELNLSSLELGDSALYFCASSVEIDGPDYNEQFFGPGTRLTVL.

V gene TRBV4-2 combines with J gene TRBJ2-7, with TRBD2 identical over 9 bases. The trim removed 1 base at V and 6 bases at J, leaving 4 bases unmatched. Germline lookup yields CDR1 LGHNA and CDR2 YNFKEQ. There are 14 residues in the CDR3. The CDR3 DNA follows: TGTGCCAGCAGCCAAGCTGCGGGAGGGAGCGAGCAGTACTTC. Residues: CASSQAAGGSEQYF.

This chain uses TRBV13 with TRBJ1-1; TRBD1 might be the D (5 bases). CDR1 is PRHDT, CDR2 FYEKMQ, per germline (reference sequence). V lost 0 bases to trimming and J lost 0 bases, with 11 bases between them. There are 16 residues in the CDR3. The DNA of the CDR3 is TGTGCCAGCAGCTTAGGCCTTAGGGGTATGAACACTGAAGCTTTCTTT. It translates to CASSLGLRGMNTEAFF. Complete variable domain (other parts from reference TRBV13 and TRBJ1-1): AAGVIQSPRHLIKEKRETATLKCYPIPRHDTVYWYQQGPGQDPQFLISFYEKMQSDKGSIPDRFSAQQFSDYHSELNMSSLELGDSALYFCASSLGLRGMNTEAFFGQGTRLTVV.

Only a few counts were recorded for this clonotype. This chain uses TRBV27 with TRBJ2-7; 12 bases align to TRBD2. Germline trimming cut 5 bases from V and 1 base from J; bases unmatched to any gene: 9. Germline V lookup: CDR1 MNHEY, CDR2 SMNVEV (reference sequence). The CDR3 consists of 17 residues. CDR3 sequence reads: CASSPSGGAIGSYEQYF. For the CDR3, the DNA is TGTGCCAGCAGTCCTAGCGGGGGGGCCATAGGATCCTACGAGCAGTACTTC.

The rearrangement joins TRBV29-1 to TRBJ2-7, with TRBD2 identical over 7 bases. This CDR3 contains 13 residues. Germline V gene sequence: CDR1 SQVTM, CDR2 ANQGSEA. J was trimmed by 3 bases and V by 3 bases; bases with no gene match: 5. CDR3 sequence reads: CSVERSGDYEQYF. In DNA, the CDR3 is TGCAGCGTTGAGAGGAGCGGGGACTACGAGCAGTACTTC.

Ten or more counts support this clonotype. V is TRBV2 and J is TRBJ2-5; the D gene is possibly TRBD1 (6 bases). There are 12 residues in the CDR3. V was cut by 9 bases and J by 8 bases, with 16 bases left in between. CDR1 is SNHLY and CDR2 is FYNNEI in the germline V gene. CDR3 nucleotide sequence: TGTGCCAGGGGGGACACACAGGATACCCAGTACTTC. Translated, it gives CARGDTQDTQYF. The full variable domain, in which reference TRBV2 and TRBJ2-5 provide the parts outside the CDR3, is EPEVTQTPSHQVTQMGQEVILRCVPISNHLYFYWYRQILGQKVEFLVSFYNNEISEKSEIFDDQFSVERPDGSNFTLKIRSTKLEDSAMYFCARGDTQDTQYFGPGTRLLVL.

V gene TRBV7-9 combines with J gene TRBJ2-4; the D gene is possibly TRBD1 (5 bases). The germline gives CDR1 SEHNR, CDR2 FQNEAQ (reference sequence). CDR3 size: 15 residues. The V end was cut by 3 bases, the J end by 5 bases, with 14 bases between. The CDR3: CASSFPSGHQNIQYF. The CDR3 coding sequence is TGTGCCAGCAGCTTCCCTTCTGGACATCAAAACATTCAGTACTTC.

The CDR3: CASSHLQRGGRLDYGYTF. For the CDR3, the DNA is TGTGCCAGCAGCCACCTCCAGCGTGGGGGACGGCTAGATTATGGCTACACCTTC. The chain uses TRBV3-1 and TRBJ1-2, with a tentative D call TRBD1 (5 bases). The CDR3 loop spans 18 amino acids. Trimming cost V 3 bases and J 5 bases, with 25 bases left between them. Looked up from germline, CDR1 is LGHDT and CDR2 is YNNKEL (reference sequence).

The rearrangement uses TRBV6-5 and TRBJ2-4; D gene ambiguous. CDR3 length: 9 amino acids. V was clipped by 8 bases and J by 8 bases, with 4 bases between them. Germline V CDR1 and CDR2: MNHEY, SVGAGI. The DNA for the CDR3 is TGTGCCAGCCTTGACATTCAGTACTTC. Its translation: CASLDIQYF.

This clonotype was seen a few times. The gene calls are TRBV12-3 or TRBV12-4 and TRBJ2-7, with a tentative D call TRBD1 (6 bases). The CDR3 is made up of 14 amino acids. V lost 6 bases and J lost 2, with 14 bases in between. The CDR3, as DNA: TGTGCCAGCAGCTCCGACAGGATTGCCTACGAGCAGTACTTC. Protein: CASSSDRIAYEQYF.

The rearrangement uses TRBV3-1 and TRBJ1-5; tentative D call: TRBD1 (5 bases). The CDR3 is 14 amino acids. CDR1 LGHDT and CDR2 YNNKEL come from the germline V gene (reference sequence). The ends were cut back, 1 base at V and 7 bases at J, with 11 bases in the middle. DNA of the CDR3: TGTGCCAGCAGCCAAGCGGGAGGGGCCCAGCCCCAGCATTTT. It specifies CASSQAGGAQPQHF.

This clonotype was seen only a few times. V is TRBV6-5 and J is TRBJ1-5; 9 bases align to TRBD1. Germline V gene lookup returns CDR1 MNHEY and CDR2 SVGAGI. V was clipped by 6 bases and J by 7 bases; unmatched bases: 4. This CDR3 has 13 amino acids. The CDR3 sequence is CASSMTGGQPQHF. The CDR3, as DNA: TGTGCCAGCAGCATGACAGGGGGACAGCCCCAGCATTTT.

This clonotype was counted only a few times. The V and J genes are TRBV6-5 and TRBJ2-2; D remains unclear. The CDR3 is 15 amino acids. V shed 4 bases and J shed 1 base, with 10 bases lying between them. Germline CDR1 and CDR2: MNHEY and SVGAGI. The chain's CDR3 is CASSSRFLNTGELFF. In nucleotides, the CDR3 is TGTGCCAGCAGTTCCCGCTTCCTGAACACCGGGGAGCTGTTTTTT.

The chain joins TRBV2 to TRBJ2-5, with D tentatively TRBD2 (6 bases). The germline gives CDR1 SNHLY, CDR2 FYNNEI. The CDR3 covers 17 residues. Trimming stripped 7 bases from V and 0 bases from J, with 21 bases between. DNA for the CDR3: TGTGCCAGCATTTATGGCGGGGCGAGACCTTACCAAGAGACCCAGTACTTC. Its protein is CASIYGGARPYQETQYF.